This TCR beta chain was found in a study of blood T cell repertoires in COVID-19. Study at large: Donors in the United States, Italy and Spain gave samples during acute or convalescent COVID-19. Sample material is recorded as cDNA or gDNA derived from T cells, B-cell-depleted T cells, or PBMCs.

As processed by the authors: Reference gene primer amplification yielded estimated nucleated cell counts. Profiling relied on immunoSEQ multiplex PCR, and the TCRdb table lists in-frame clones only, not all of them. The DNA was the basis for D and trimming; V, J and clone size are from that table. Of 200,000 to 250,000 clones in the sample, 80% were seen once. Trimming cost V 3 bases and J 2 bases, with 12 bases left between them. The length of the CDR3 is 15 residues. Germline CDR1 MDHEN, CDR2 SYDVKM. The clonotype comes from a human donor in a cohort sampled during active COVID-19. This chain joins TRBV28 and TRBJ2-3, with a tentative D call TRBD2 (5 bases). The sample taken for sequencing was peripheral blood. The CDR3 loop reads CASSLESGLTDTQYF. CDR3 nucleotides: TGTGCCAGCAGTTTGGAGAGCGGACTCACAGATACGCAGTATTTT.